The 29 T cell receptor beta chains presented below share a single source sample, sequenced in a study of T cells in localized non-small cell lung cancer. Sequenced by immunoSEQ multiplex PCR; TCRdb stores in-frame clones only, minus some. The sample carries tens of thousands of clones, roughly nine tenths recorded once. The sample was peripheral blood, taken before any cancer treatment. These receptors were collected from a woman aged 35-70 years with stage I lung adenocarcinoma.

The V and J genes are TRBV5-4 and TRBJ1-6, with a tentative D call TRBD1 (6 bases). CDR1 is SGHNT, CDR2 YYREEE, per germline (reference sequence). The length of the CDR3 is 18 residues. Trimming removed 7 bases from V and 7 bases from J, with 27 bases in between. CDR3 sequence: CASAGWQGIGGWNSPLHF. The CDR3 nucleotides read TGTGCCAGCGCTGGGTGGCAGGGGATAGGGGGATGGAATTCACCCCTCCACTTT.

This clone was detected only once. The chain links TRBV27 to TRBJ2-7; D is possibly TRBD2 (6 bases). The CDR3 is made up of 16 amino acids. Trimming removed 1 base from V and 2 bases from J, with 15 bases in between. CDR1 and CDR2 (germline): MNHEY, SMNVEV (reference sequence). The CDR3 protein is CASSLLGRPGAYEQYF. DNA of the CDR3: TGTGCCAGCAGTTTATTGGGACGCCCGGGGGCCTACGAGCAGTACTTC.

The chain couples TRBV5-4 to TRBJ2-1; 7 bases are a match to TRBD2. Trimming cost V 4 bases and J 4 bases; bases outside gene matches: 8. Germline V gene lookup returns CDR1 SGHNT and CDR2 YYREEE (reference sequence). There are 15 residues in the CDR3. The CDR3 bases are TGTGCCAGCAGCAGTGGTGGAGCGGGGTACAATGAGCAGTTCTTC. It is translated as CASSSGGAGYNEQFF.

V gene TRBV11-2 combines with J gene TRBJ1-3; the D is unclear. V was trimmed by 5 bases and J by 2 bases, leaving 16 bases between them. CDR1 is SGHAT, CDR2 FQNNGV, per germline. This CDR3 comprises 16 residues. Written as DNA, the CDR3 is TGTGCCAGCAGCCTAGGTCAGTCCACTGCTGGAAACACCATATATTTT. Its translation: CASSLGQSTAGNTIYF. The full variable domain, with the rest looked up from reference TRBV11-2 and TRBJ1-3, is EAGVAQSPRYKIIEKRQSVAFWCNPISGHATLYWYQQILGQGPKLLIQFQNNGVVDDSQLPKDRFSAERLKGVDSTLKIQPAKLEDSAVYLCASSLGQSTAGNTIYFGEGSWLTVV.

This clone was detected once. CDR3 protein: CSVAGTVEDNEQFF. The CDR3 DNA sequence: TGCAGCGTGGCTGGGACAGTAGAAGACAATGAGCAGTTCTTC. The chain has TRBV29-1 and TRBJ2-1; 7 nucleotides agree with TRBD1. Trimming took 6 bases from V and 5 from J; bases not matched to a gene: 10. Germline V CDR1 and CDR2: SQVTM, ANQGSEA. The CDR3 covers 14 residues.

In nucleotides, the CDR3 is TGCGCCAGCAGCTTGGCACCGGGGGGCGTAGAGACCCAGTACTTC. Amino acid sequence: CASSLAPGGVETQYF. This sequence joins TRBV5-1 and TRBJ2-5, with D possibly matching TRBD2 (7 bases). The CDR3 sequence is 15 residues long. Germline V gives CDR1 SGHRS, CDR2 YFSETQ. V gave up 0 bases and J gave up 4 bases, with 13 bases separating them.

This clone has only one observation. This chain's CDR3 is CASRTPRTGSGNTIYF. The DNA for the CDR3 is TGTGCCAGCAGGACCCCCCGGACAGGCTCTGGAAACACCATATATTTT. The chain carries TRBV7-6 and TRBJ1-3; 7 bases line up with TRBD1. Germline CDR1 SGHVS, CDR2 FNYEAQ. The CDR3 loop spans 16 amino acids. Trimming cost V 6 bases and J 0 bases; bases outside gene matches: 8.

The chain uses TRBV7-2 and TRBJ2-5, with D possibly matching TRBD1 (6 bases). The germline V gene encodes CDR1 SGHTA and CDR2 FQGNSA. V lost 1 base to trimming and J lost 2 bases, with 11 bases between them. The length of the CDR3 is 15 residues. The CDR3 is CASSLEGTRQETQYF. The CDR3 DNA reads TGTGCCAGCAGCTTAGAAGGGACACGGCAAGAGACCCAGTACTTC.

The chain links TRBV9 to TRBJ1-4, with 9 nucleotides matching TRBD1. This CDR3 has 18 residues. V lost 3 bases, J lost 7 bases, and 16 bases stayed unmatched. CDR1 is SGDLS and CDR2 is YYNGEE in the germline V gene. The DNA of the CDR3 is TGTGCCAGCAGCGCGGGACAGGGCGGAGTGGGTTATTTTGAAAAACTGTTTTTT. It yields the protein CASSAGQGGVGYFEKLFF.

The CDR3 here is CASSLGLAEFNEQFF. CDR3 bases: TGCGCCAGCAGCTTGGGACTAGCGGAATTCAATGAGCAGTTCTTC. The chain is built from TRBV5-1 and TRBJ2-1; TRBD2 matches 9 bases. This CDR3 region has 15 residues. J was trimmed by 6 bases and V by 0 bases; bases with no gene match: 4. The germline CDR1 and CDR2 sequences are SGHRS and YFSETQ.

This chain links TRBV30 with TRBJ1-4; D possibly corresponds to TRBD1 (5 bases). Trimming pared 5 bases from V and 6 bases from J, leaving 13 bases between. CDR1 is GTSNPN and CDR2 is SVGIG in the germline V gene (reference sequence). This CDR3 is built from 13 residues. DNA of the CDR3: TGTGCCTGGGCGCGTAGGGGCTATGAAAAACTGTTTTTT. It yields the protein CAWARRGYEKLFF.

This chain joins TRBV23-1 and TRBJ2-3, with D perhaps TRBD1 or TRBD2 (5 bases each). TRBV23-1 is an open reading frame whose function is uncertain. CDR3 length: 19 residues. V was pared by 0 bases and J by 1 base, with 20 bases between. In DNA, the CDR3 is TGCGCCAGCAGTCAATCGGGGTTAGGGACCCGAAGTGGCACAGATACGCAGTATTTT. Translated: CASSQSGLGTRSGTDTQYF.

CDR3 in amino acids: CASGQGEGQGIYEQYF. The CDR3 coding sequence is TGTGCCAGCGGGCAGGGAGAGGGACAGGGTATATACGAGCAGTACTTC. V gene TRBV28 combines with J gene TRBJ2-7; TRBD1 matches at 9 bases. Germline V gives CDR1 MDHEN, CDR2 SYDVKM. The CDR3 is made up of 16 amino acids. J gave up 4 bases and V 8 bases, and 15 bases lay outside the gene matches.

The genes are TRBV25-1 and TRBJ1-6; TRBD1 might be the D (6 bases). The CDR3 is made up of 15 amino acids. CDR1 is MGHDK, CDR2 SYGVNS, per germline. V gave up 2 bases and J gave up 7 bases, with 12 bases separating them. The CDR3 loop reads CASSELNRVNSPLHF. The CDR3 DNA reads TGTGCCAGCAGTGAACTCAACAGGGTGAATTCACCCCTCCACTTT.

CDR3 in DNA: TGTGCCAGCAGCCCTCCAGGGCTCCCTGCGGGGCAGCCCCAGCATTTT. Protein product: CASSPPGLPAGQPQHF. The chain is built from TRBV7-8 and TRBJ1-5, with a possible D match to TRBD1 (5 bases). CDR1 and CDR2 (germline): SGHVS, FQNEAQ. This CDR3 comprises 16 residues. V lost 5 bases, J lost 7 bases, and 21 bases lay in between.

The rearrangement links TRBV13 to TRBJ1-1, with D hard to call. Trimming pared 5 bases from V and 8 bases from J, leaving 12 bases between. The CDR3 length is 12 residues. Per the germline V gene, CDR1 is PRHDT and CDR2 is FYEKMQ (reference sequence). For the CDR3, the DNA is TGTGCCAGCAGCCAGGTGAGGGCGGAAGCTTTCTTT. Protein sequence: CASSQVRAEAFF.

The chain couples TRBV7-9 to TRBJ2-5, with D unclear. V was shortened by 4 bases and J by 2 bases, with 23 bases between the two germline ends. Germline V gene lookup returns CDR1 SEHNR and CDR2 FQNEAQ (reference sequence). The CDR3 loop spans 18 amino acids. The CDR3 is CASSYQSSLGPRQETQYF. The CDR3, as DNA: TGTGCCAGCAGCTACCAAAGTAGCCTCGGGCCGAGGCAAGAGACCCAGTACTTC.

The V and J genes are TRBV18 and TRBJ2-3; 11 bases fit TRBD2. CDR1 is KGHSH, CDR2 LQKENI, per germline. This CDR3 is built from 14 residues. V lost 3 bases, J lost 6 bases, and 2 bases stayed unmatched. The CDR3 here is CASSPLAGGDTQYF. As DNA, the CDR3 is TGTGCCAGCTCACCGTTAGCGGGAGGGGATACGCAGTATTTT.

The chain couples TRBV7-6 to TRBJ2-1; 10 bases match TRBD1. The CDR3 runs 15 residues. V shed 5 bases and J 3 bases; nucleotides not matched to a gene: 4. Germline V gene data show CDR1 as SGHVS and CDR2 as FNYEAQ. In DNA form, the CDR3 reads TGTGCCAGCAGCCAGGGACAGGGGCTCTACAATGAGCAGTTCTTC. Translation: CASSQGQGLYNEQFF.

The chain couples TRBV11-3 to TRBJ2-2, with D possibly being TRBD1 (5 bases). Germline V gene data show CDR1 as SGHNT and CDR2 as YENEEA. V lost 8 bases and J 3 bases, leaving 10 bases between the germline ends. The CDR3 sequence is 13 residues long. As DNA, the CDR3 is TGTGCCAGCTCCAGGGAAGACACCGGGGAGCTGTTTTTT. Its protein product is CASSREDTGELFF.

The rearrangement joins TRBV7-9 to TRBJ2-6; 7 bases fit TRBD1. Germline V lookup: CDR1 SEHNR, CDR2 FQNEAQ (reference sequence). Unmatched junction bases numbered 5, after V lost 1 base and J lost 11 bases. The CDR3 totals 14 residues. The CDR3 protein is CASSLETGLYVLTF. The CDR3 DNA reads TGTGCCAGCAGCTTAGAGACAGGGTTATACGTCCTGACTTTC.

The rearrangement uses TRBV7-3 and TRBJ2-5; TRBD2 might be the D (5 bases). This CDR3 is 16 amino acids long. Germline V gene data show CDR1 as SGHTA and CDR2 as FQGTGA. Trimming cost V 5 bases and J 5 bases, with 21 bases left between them. CDR3: CASSIGLSPRRETQYF. The CDR3 DNA follows: TGTGCCAGCAGCATTGGACTCTCACCCCGAAGGGAGACCCAGTACTTC.

The chain is built from TRBV5-1 and TRBJ1-6; D gene ambiguous. Trimming cost V 0 bases and J 7 bases, with 11 bases left between them. Germline V gene data show CDR1 as SGHRS and CDR2 as YFSETQ. The CDR3 consists of 15 residues. Written as DNA, the CDR3 is TGCGCCAGCAGCTTGGGGACGGTGACGAATTCACCCCTCCACTTT. It codes for CASSLGTVTNSPLHF.

The chain joins TRBV2 to TRBJ2-7; 8 bases map to TRBD2. CDR3 size: 14 residues. CDR1 SNHLY and CDR2 FYNNEI come from the germline V gene. Losses at the gene ends were 6 bases for V and 5 bases for J; bases not matched to a gene: 9. CDR3 sequence reads: CASSGGETGNEQYF. CDR3 DNA sequence: TGTGCCAGCAGCGGGGGGGAGACTGGGAACGAGCAGTACTTC.

The CDR3 sequence is CAGGQRGLSEQYF. The CDR3 bases are TGTGCCGGCGGTCAAAGGGGGCTAAGCGAGCAGTACTTC. J is TRBJ2-7 and V is TRBV6-5; 7 nucleotides match TRBD1. Trimming took 11 bases from V and 6 from J; bases not matched to a gene: 13. CDR1 is MNHEY, CDR2 SVGAGI, per germline. The CDR3 is made up of 13 amino acids.

The chain joins TRBV6-1 to TRBJ1-4; D gene ambiguous. V lost 1 base and J 7 bases, leaving 10 bases between the germline ends. The CDR3 runs to 14 residues. Germline V gene sequence: CDR1 MNHNS, CDR2 SASEGT. The CDR3 here is CASSEDPGREKLFF. The CDR3 DNA sequence: TGTGCCAGCAGTGAAGACCCTGGTCGTGAAAAACTGTTTTTT.

The rearrangement links TRBV29-1 to TRBJ2-4; no reliable D call. There are 15 residues in the CDR3. CDR1 and CDR2 (germline): SQVTM, ANQGSEA. Trimming took off 7 bases at V and 0 bases at J, with 16 bases between the two ends. CDR3 DNA sequence: TGCAGCGCCGAGGTAGGCGGCCTAGCCAAAAACATTCAGTACTTC. Protein: CSAEVGGLAKNIQYF.

The chain joins TRBV6-5 to TRBJ1-4; D is unclear. This CDR3 region has 14 residues. Trimming pared 2 bases from V and 2 bases from J, leaving 6 bases between. CDR1 and CDR2 from the germline V gene are MNHEY and SVGAGI. CDR3 sequence: CASSYTGTNEKLFF. The CDR3 coding sequence is TGTGCCAGCAGTTACACGGGGACTAATGAAAAACTGTTTTTT.

V and J are TRBV6-1 and TRBJ1-5, with no clear D. The CDR3 is 13 amino acids. V lost 3 bases and J lost 1, with 4 bases in between. Germline V CDR1 and CDR2: MNHNS, SASEGT. The CDR3 here is CASSDFSNQPQHF. CDR3 DNA: TGTGCCAGCAGTGATTTCAGCAATCAGCCCCAGCATTTT.